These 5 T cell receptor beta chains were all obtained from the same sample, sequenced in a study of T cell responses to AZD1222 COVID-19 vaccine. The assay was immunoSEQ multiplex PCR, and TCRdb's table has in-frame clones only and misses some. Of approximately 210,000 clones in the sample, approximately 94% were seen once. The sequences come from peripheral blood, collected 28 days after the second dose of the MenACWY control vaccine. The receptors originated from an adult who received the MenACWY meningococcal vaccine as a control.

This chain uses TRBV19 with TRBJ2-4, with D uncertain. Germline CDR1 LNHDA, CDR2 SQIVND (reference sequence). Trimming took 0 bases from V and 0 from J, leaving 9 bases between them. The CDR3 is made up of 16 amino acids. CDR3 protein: CASSIDPIGAKNIQYF. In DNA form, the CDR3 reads TGTGCCAGTAGTATAGATCCGATAGGAGCCAAAAACATTCAGTACTTC.

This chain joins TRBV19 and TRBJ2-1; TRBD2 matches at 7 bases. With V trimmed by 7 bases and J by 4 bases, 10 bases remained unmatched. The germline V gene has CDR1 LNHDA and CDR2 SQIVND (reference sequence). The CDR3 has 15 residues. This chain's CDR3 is CASNDPLSGYNEQFF. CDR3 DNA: TGTGCCAGTAACGACCCCCTTAGCGGGTACAATGAGCAGTTCTTC.

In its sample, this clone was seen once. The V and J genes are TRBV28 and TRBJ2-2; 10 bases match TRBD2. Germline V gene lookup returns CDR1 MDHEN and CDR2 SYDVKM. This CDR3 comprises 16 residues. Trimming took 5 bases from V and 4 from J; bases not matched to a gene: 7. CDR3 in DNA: TGTGCCAGCAGTCACGCTAGCGGGGGCCCCACCGGGGAGCTGTTTTTT. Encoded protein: CASSHASGGPTGELFF.

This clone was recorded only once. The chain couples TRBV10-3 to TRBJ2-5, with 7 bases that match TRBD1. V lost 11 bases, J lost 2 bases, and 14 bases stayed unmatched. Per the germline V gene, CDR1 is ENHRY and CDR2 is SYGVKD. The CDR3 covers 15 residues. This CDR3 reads CASGLGTATQETQYF. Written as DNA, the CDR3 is TGTGCCTCTGGCTTAGGGACAGCGACACAAGAGACCCAGTACTTC.

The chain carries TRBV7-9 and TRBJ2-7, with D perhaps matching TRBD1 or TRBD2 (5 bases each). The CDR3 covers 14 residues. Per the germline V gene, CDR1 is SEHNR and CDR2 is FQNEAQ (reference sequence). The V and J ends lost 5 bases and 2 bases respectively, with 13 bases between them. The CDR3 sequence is CASSRSRGPYEQYF. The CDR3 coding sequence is TGTGCCAGCAGCCGTTCGAGGGGTCCCTACGAGCAGTACTTC.